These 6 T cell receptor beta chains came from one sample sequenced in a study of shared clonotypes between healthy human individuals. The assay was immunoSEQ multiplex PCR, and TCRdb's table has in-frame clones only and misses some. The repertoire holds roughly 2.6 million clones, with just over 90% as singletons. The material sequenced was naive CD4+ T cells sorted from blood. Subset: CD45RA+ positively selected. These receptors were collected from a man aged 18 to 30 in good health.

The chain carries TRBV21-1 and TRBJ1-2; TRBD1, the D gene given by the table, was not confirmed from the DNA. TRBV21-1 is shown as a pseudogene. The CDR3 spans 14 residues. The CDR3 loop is CASSKGCRAYGYTF. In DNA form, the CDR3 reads TGTGCCAGCAGCAAAGGCTGCAGGGCCTATGGCTACACCTTC.

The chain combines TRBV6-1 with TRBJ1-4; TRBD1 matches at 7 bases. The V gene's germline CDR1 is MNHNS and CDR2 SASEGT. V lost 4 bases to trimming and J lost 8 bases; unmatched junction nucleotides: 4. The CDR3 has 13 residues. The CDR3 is CASSARDREKLFF. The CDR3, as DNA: TGTGCCAGCAGTGCTCGGGACAGAGAAAAACTGTTTTTT.

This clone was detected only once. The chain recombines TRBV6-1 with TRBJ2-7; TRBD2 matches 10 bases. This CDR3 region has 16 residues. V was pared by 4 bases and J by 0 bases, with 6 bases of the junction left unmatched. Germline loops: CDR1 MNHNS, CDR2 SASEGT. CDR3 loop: CASSVGLAGVSYEQYF. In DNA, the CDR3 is TGTGCCAGCAGTGTGGGGCTAGCGGGGGTCTCCTACGAGCAGTACTTC.

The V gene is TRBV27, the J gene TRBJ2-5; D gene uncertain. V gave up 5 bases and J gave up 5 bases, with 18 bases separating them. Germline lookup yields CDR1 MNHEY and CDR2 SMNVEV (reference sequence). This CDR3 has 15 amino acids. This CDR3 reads CASSTNGAIRETQYF. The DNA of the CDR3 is TGTGCCAGCAGTACAAACGGAGCCATTAGGGAGACCCAGTACTTC.

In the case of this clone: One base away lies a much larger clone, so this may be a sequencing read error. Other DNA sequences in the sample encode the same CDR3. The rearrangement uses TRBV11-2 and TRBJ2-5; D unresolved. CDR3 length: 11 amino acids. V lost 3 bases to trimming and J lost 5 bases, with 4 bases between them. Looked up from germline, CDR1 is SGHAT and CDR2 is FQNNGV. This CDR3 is CASSFGETQYF. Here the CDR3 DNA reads TGTGCCAGCAGCTTCGGGGAGACCCAGTACTTC.

CDR3 nucleotides: TGTGCCAGCAGCACACCTAGCGGGGGTGGCACAGATACGCAGTATTTT. Protein sequence: CASSTPSGGGTDTQYF. The V and J genes are TRBV9 and TRBJ2-3, with TRBD2 identical over 10 bases. The CDR3 has 16 amino acids. J gave up 1 base and V 4 bases, and 6 bases lay outside the gene matches. Per the germline V gene, CDR1 is SGDLS and CDR2 is YYNGEE.